The 7 T cell receptor beta chains below come from one sample, sequenced in a study of cytomegalovirus exposure and HLA in healthy donors. Sequenced by immunoSEQ multiplex PCR; TCRdb stores in-frame clones only, minus some. Found here are 120,000 or so clones, about 82% of them singletons; the top ten hold over 4%. Sequencing was performed on PBMCs. These receptors were obtained from a man between 18 and 29 years old in good health and CMV-seronegative.

This clone appeared a single time. The J gene is TRBJ2-7, the V gene TRBV29-1; possibly TRBD2 for D (5 bases). Germline V gives CDR1 SQVTM, CDR2 ANQGSEA. This CDR3 contains 15 residues. The V gene lost 4 bases and the J gene lost 0 bases, with 16 bases spanning the gap. This CDR3 is CSVVPTTGFSYEQYF. Here the CDR3 DNA reads TGCAGCGTTGTACCCACGACGGGGTTCTCCTACGAGCAGTACTTC.

The chain employs TRBV10-2 and TRBJ2-2; 11 bases fit TRBD2. CDR3 size: 15 residues. The trim removed 6 bases at V and 6 bases at J, leaving 6 bases unmatched. Germline CDR1 is WSHSY and CDR2 is SAAADI. The CDR3 region has the DNA TGCGCCAGCAGGGTAGCGGGAGGGCCCGCCGGGGAGCTGTTTTTT. Translation: CASRVAGGPAGELFF.

The V and J genes are TRBV10-2 and TRBJ2-7, with TRBD2 identical over 12 bases. There are 16 residues in the CDR3. Germline V lookup: CDR1 WSHSY, CDR2 SAAADI. With V trimmed by 4 bases and J by 0 bases, 4 bases remained unmatched. The CDR3 DNA reads TGCGCCAGCAGTGGACTAGCGGGAGCGGGCTCCTACGAGCAGTACTTC. Its translation: CASSGLAGAGSYEQYF.

This rearrangement joins TRBV6-5 to TRBJ1-2, with D tentatively TRBD1 (6 bases). V was clipped by 2 bases and J by 8 bases, with 12 bases between them. Germline V CDR1 and CDR2: MNHEY, SVGAGI. There are 13 residues in the CDR3. The CDR3 protein is CASSYRTDGGYTF. The CDR3 DNA reads as TGTGCCAGCAGTTACAGGACAGATGGCGGCTACACCTTC.

The chain has TRBV19 and TRBJ1-1; no clear D. The CDR3 is 15 amino acids. Trimming removed 3 bases from V and 1 base from J, with 12 bases in between. CDR1 LNHDA and CDR2 SQIVND come from the germline V gene (reference sequence). The CDR3 nucleotides are TGTGCCAGTAGTATTTCCCCACCACAGAACACTGAAGCTTTCTTT. Translated: CASSISPPQNTEAFF.

This chain links TRBV5-1 with TRBJ2-1; perhaps TRBD2 as D (5 bases). Trimming stripped 0 bases from V and 6 bases from J, with 10 bases between. Germline lookup yields CDR1 SGHRS and CDR2 YFSETQ. The CDR3 totals 14 residues. The CDR3 nucleotides are TGCGCCAGCAGCTTGGAGGCGGGCCTCAATGAGCAGTTCTTC. This encodes CASSLEAGLNEQFF.

The chain links TRBV19 to TRBJ1-5; weak D call: TRBD1 (5 bases). Trimming took off 4 bases at V and 5 bases at J, with 12 bases between the two ends. Per the germline V gene, CDR1 is LNHDA and CDR2 is SQIVND (reference sequence). This CDR3 comprises 14 residues. The CDR3 is CASSTPLRDQPQHF. The DNA for the CDR3 is TGTGCCAGTAGTACCCCCCTCAGGGATCAGCCCCAGCATTTT.